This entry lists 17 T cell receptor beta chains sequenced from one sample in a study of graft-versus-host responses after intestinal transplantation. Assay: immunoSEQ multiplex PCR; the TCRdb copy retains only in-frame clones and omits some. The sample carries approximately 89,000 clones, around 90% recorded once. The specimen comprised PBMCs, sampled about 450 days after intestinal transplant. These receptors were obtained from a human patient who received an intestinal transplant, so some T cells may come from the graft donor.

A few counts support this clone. CDR3 residues: CASSQGGGQPQHF. The CDR3 bases are TGCGCCAGCAGCCAAGGGGGTGGGCAGCCCCAGCATTTT. This chain joins TRBV4-1 and TRBJ1-5; no clear D. This CDR3 is 13 amino acids long. Deletions cut 1 base from V and 7 bases from J, with 8 bases between. The germline CDR1 and CDR2 sequences are MGHRA and YSYEKL.

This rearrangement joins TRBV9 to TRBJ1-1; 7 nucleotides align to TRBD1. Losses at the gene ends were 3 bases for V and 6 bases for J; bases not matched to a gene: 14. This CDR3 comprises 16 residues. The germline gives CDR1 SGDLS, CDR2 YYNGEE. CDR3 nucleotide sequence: TGTGCCAGCAGCGGGTCGATTGGGACAGTTACATCTGAAGCTTTCTTT. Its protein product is CASSGSIGTVTSEAFF.

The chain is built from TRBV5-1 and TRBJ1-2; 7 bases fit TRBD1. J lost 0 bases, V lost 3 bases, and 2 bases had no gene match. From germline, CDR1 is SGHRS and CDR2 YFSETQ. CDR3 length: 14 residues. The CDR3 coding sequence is TGCGCCAGCAGCTGGGACAGTCCTAACTATGGCTACACCTTC. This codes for CASSWDSPNYGYTF.

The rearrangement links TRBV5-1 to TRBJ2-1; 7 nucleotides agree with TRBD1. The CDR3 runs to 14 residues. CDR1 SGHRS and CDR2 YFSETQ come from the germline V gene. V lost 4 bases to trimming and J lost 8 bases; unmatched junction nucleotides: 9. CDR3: CASSLGQNGDEQFF. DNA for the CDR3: TGCGCCAGCAGCCTGGGACAGAACGGGGATGAGCAGTTCTTC.

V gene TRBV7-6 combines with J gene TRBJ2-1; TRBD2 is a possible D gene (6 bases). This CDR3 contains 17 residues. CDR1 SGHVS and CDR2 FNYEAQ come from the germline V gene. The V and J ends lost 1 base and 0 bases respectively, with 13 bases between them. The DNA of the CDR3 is TGTGCCAGCAGCTTAGGGGCTAGCGTCAGCTCCTACAATGAGCAGTTCTTC. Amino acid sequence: CASSLGASVSSYNEQFF.

The CDR3 DNA is TGCGCCAGCAGTGATCAGGACTCTAGAACTGAAGCTTTCTTT. Amino acid sequence: CASSDQDSRTEAFF. V is TRBV10-2 and J is TRBJ1-1; unclear D gene. The germline V and J ends were trimmed by 3 bases and 5 bases, with 13 bases remaining between them. This CDR3 comprises 14 residues. Germline values: CDR1 WSHSY, CDR2 SAAADI.

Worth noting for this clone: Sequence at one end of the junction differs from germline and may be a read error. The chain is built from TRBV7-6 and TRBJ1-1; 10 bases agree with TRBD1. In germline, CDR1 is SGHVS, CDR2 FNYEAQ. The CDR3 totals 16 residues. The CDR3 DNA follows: TGTGCCAGCAGCATAGCTGCCGGGACAGGGGCCACTGAAGCTTTCTTT. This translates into CASSIAAGTGATEAFF. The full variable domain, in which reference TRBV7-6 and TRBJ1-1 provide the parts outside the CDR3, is GAGVSQSPRYKVTKRGQDVALRCDPISGHVSLYWYRQALGQGPEFLTYFNYEAQQDKSGLPNDRFSAERPEGSISTLTIQRTEQRDSAMYRCASSIAAGTGATEAFFGQGTRLTVV.

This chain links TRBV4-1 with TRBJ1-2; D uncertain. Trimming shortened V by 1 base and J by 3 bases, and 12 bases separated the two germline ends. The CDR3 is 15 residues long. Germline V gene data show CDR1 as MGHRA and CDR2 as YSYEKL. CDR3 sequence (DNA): TGCGCCAGCAGCCAAGGGGATCCTCCCCACTATGGCTACACCTTC. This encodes CASSQGDPPHYGYTF.

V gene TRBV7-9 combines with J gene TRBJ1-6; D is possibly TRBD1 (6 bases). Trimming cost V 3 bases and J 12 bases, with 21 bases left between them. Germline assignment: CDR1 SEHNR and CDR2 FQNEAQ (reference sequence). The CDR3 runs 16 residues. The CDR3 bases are TGTGCCAGCAGCTTGATTCTCCGTGAACAGGGAGAACCCCTCCACTTT. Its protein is CASSLILREQGEPLHF.

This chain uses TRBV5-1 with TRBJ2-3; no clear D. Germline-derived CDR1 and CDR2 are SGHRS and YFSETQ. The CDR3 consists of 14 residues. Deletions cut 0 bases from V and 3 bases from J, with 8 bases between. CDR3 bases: TGCGCCAGCAGCTTGGGGGAACGGACAGATACGCAGTATTTT. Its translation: CASSLGERTDTQYF. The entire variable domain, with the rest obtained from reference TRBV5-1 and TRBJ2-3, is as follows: KAGVTQTPRYLIKTRGQQVTLSCSPISGHRSVSWYQQTPGQGLQFLFEYFSETQRNKGNFPGRFSGRQFSNSRSEMNVSTLELGDSALYLCASSLGERTDTQYFGPGTRLTVL.

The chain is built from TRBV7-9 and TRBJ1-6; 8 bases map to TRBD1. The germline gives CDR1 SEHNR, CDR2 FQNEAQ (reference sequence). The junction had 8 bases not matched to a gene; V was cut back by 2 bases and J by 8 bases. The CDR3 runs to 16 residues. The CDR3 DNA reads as TGTGCCAGCAGCTTAATCGGGGCCAGGGGGCATTCACCCCTCCACTTT. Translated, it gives CASSLIGARGHSPLHF.

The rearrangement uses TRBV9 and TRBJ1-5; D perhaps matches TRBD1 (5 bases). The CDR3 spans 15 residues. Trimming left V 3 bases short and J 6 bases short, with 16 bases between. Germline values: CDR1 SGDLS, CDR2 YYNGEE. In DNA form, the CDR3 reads TGTGCCAGCAGCGCTGGGACGGGTGTGTCTCAGCCCCAGCATTTT. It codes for CASSAGTGVSQPQHF.

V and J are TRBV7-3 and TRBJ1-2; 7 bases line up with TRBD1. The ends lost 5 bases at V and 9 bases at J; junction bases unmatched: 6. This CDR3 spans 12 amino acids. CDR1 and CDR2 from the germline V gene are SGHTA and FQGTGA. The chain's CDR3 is CASSPGGSSYTF. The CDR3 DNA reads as TGTGCCAGCAGCCCAGGGGGTAGTAGCTACACCTTC.

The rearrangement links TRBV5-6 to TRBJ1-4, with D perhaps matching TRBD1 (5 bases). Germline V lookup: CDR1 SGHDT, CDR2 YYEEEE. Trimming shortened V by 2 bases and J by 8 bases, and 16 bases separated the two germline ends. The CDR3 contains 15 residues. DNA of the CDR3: TGTGCCAGCAGCTTTTTGGGGGTAACTCAGGAAAAACTGTTTTTT. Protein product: CASSFLGVTQEKLFF.

CDR3 in DNA: TGTGCCAGCAGTCCACCGGGCCCCGGGAGGTGCCAGCCCCAGCATTTT. It is translated as CASSPPGPGRCQPQHF. The V and J genes are TRBV6-4 and TRBJ1-5; D gene uncertain. Trimming left V 5 bases short and J 7 bases short, with 21 bases between. The CDR3 runs to 16 residues. Germline V gene lookup returns CDR1 MRHNA and CDR2 SNTAGT.

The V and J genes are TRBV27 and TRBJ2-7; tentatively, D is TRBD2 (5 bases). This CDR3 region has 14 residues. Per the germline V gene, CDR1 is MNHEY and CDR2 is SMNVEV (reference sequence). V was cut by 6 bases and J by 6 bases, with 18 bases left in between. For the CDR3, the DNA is TGTGCCAGCAGCTCCGGACTGCCACGGGGCGAGCAGTACTTC. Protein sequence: CASSSGLPRGEQYF.

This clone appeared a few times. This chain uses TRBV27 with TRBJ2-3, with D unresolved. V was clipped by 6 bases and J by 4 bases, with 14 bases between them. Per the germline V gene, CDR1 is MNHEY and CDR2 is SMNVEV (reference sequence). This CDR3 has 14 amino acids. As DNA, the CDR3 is TGTGCCAGCAGCCCCCTTTCGGTTTCAGATACGCAGTATTTT. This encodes CASSPLSVSDTQYF.